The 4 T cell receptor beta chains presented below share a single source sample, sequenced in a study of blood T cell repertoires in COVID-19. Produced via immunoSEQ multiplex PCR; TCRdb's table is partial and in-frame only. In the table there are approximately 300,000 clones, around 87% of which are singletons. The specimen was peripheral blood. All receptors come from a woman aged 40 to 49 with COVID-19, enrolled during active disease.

The CDR3 spells CASKAAGAYNEQFF. In DNA form, the CDR3 reads TGTGCCAGCAAAGCAGCGGGGGCCTACAATGAGCAGTTCTTC. The rearrangement joins TRBV27 to TRBJ2-1; 8 positions agree with TRBD2. V shed 7 bases and J 2 bases; nucleotides not matched to a gene: 4. This CDR3 has 14 residues. The germline gives CDR1 MNHEY, CDR2 SMNVEV (reference sequence).

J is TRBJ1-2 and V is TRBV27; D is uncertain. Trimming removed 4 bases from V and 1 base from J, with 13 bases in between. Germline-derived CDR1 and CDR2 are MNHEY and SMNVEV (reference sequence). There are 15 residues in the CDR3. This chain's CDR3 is CASSSPFSHNYGYTF. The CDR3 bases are TGTGCCAGCAGTTCCCCGTTTAGCCATAACTATGGCTACACCTTC.

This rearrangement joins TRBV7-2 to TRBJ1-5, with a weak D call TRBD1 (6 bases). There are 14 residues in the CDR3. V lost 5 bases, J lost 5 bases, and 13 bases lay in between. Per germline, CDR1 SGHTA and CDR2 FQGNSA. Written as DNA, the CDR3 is TGTGCCAGCAGCCAAAAGGGGGGGCATCAGCCCCAGCATTTT. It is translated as CASSQKGGHQPQHF.

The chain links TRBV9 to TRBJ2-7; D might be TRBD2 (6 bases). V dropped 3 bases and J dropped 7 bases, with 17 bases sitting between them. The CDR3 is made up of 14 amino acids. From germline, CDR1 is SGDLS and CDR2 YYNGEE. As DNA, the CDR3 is TGTGCCAGCAGCGCGGGACTCACTCCCGGAGAGCAGTACTTC. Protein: CASSAGLTPGEQYF.